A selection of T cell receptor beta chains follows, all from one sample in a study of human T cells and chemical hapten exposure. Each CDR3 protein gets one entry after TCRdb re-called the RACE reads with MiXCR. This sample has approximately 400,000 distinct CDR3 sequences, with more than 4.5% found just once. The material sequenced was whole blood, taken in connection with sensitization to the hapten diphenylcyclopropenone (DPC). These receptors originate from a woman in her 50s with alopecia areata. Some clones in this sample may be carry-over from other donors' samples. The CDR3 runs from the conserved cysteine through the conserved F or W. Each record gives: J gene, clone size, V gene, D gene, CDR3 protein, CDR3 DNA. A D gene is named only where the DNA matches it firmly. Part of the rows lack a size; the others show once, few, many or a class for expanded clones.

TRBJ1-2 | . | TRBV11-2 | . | CASSNTGYGYTF | TGTGCCAGCAGCAATACAGGGTATGGCTACACCTTC
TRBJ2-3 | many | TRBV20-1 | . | CSARQGMGVDTQYF | TGCAGTGCTAGACAGGGGATGGGCGTAGATACGCAGTATTTT
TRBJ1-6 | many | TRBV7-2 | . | CASSPPIGNSPLHF | TGTGCCAGCAGCCCTCCAATAGGAAATTCACCCCTCCACTTT
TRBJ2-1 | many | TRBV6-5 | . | CASSYSKRAAIRNEQFF | TGTGCCAGCAGTTACTCGAAACGGGCAGCCATCCGGAATGAGCAGTTCTTC
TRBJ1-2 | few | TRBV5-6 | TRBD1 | CASSSGTANYGYTF | TGTGCCAGCAGCTCCGGGACAGCTAACTATGGCTACACCTTC
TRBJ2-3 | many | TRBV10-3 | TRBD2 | CAISAQASGEDTQYF | TGTGCCATCAGTGCGCAGGCTAGCGGAGAAGATACGCAGTATTTT
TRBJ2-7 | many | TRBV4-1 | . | CASSQAVFGTQRDEQYF | TGCGCCAGCAGCCAAGCAGTGTTCGGGACTCAAAGGGACGAGCAGTACTTC
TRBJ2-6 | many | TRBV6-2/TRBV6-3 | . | CASMWGDPGANVLTF | TGTGCCAGCATGTGGGGGGATCCTGGGGCCAACGTCCTGACTTTC
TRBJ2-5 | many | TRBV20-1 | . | CSATLSRGQETQYF | TGCAGTGCTACGCTTTCTCGGGGTCAAGAGACCCAGTACTTC
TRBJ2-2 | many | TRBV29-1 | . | CSVDSGNTGELFF | TGCAGCGTTGATTCAGGGAACACCGGGGAGCTGTTTTTT
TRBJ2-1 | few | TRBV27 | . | CASSLYFPLAETTYNEQFF | TGTGCCAGCAGTTTATACTTCCCGCTTGCAGAGACTACCTACAATGAGCAGTTCTTC
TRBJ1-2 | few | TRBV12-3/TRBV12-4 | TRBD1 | CASSPQGSTYGYTF | TGTGCCAGCAGTCCACAGGGGTCCACCTATGGCTACACCTTC